These T cell receptor beta chains were read from a single sample in a study of OX40 agonist ivuxolimab in advanced cancers. Only in-frame clones appear in the TCRdb table, and some are missing; sequencing was by immunoSEQ multiplex PCR. The sample carries about 69,000 clones, approximately 93% recorded once. The sample consisted of CD4+ or CD8+ T cells sorted from blood, taken in a trial of the OX40 agonist ivuxolimab. These receptors were taken from an adult with an advanced solid tumor such as melanoma, head and neck, liver or kidney cancer. The CDR3 runs from the conserved cysteine through the conserved F or W. The D gene is left open where the match is weak. Rows give clone size only sometimes, using once, few, many, or a class for an expanded clone.

j_call clone_size v_call d_call cdr3_aa cdr3_nt
TRBJ2-2 - TRBV5-1 - CASSRQGMDYTGELFF TGCGCCAGCAGCAGGCAAGGCATGGATTACACCGGGGAGCTGTTTTTT
TRBJ2-5 - TRBV6-6 - CASSSAGRQETQYF TGTGCCAGCAGTTCCGCCGGCCGTCAAGAGACCCAGTACTTC
TRBJ2-7 once TRBV6-1 TRBD1 CASSRGQGSYEQYF TGTGCCAGCAGCCGCGGACAGGGCTCCTACGAGCAGTACTTC
TRBJ1-6 - TRBV2 TRBD1 CASRGTGVLLHF TGTGCCAGCAGAGGGACAGGGGTCCTCCTCCACTTT
TRBJ2-5 - TRBV12-5 TRBD1 CASGLQGQRFETQYF TGTGCTAGTGGTTTACAGGGACAGCGATTCGAGACCCAGTACTTC
TRBJ2-2 - TRBV18 - CASSPPVLGTNTGELFF TGTGCCAGCTCACCACCAGTTTTAGGGACGAACACCGGGGAGCTGTTTTTT
TRBJ2-1 once TRBV5-6 TRBD1 CASSLGGQEDNEQFF TGTGCCAGCAGCTTGGGGGGACAGGAAGACAATGAGCAGTTCTTC
TRBJ1-6 - TRBV29-1 - CSVGWDSRTHSPLHF TGCAGCGTCGGGTGGGACTCTAGGACCCATTCACCCCTCCACTTT
TRBJ1-5 - TRBV27 - CASSLSKSQGGNQPQHF TGTGCCAGCAGTTTATCGAAGTCTCAGGGAGGCAATCAGCCCCAGCATTTT
TRBJ2-3 - TRBV6-5 - CASSYSRTTHTQYF TGTGCCAGCAGTTACTCCCGGACAACTCATACGCAGTATTTT
TRBJ2-1 - TRBV5-1 TRBD2 CASSSGLAGPNEQFF TGCGCCAGCAGCTCTGGACTAGCGGGTCCCAATGAGCAGTTCTTC
TRBJ2-2 - TRBV6-6 TRBD1 CASRLPGQYTGELFF TGTGCCAGCAGGCTACCGGGACAGTACACCGGGGAGCTGTTTTTT
TRBJ2-5 - TRBV11-2 TRBD2 CASSLGLAGLQETQYF TGTGCCAGCAGTTTGGGACTAGCGGGCCTCCAAGAGACCCAGTACTTC
TRBJ2-6 - TRBV27 TRBD1 CASSLLGQGLRVLTF TGTGCCAGCAGTCTGCTGGGACAGGGATTGAGGGTCCTGACTTTC
TRBJ1-3 - TRBV6-5 - CASSYSWAQAGNTIYF TGTGCCAGCAGTTACTCTTGGGCCCAGGCCGGAAACACCATATATTTT
TRBJ1-3 - TRBV6-1 - CASHSGSGNTIYF TGTGCCAGCCACAGTGGCTCTGGAAACACCATATATTTT
TRBJ1-1 - TRBV5-4 TRBD1 CASSLAQGQVNTEAFF TGTGCCAGCAGCTTGGCACAAGGACAGGTAAACACTGAAGCTTTCTTT
TRBJ1-1 - TRBV27 - CASSRGRTEAFF TGTGCCAGCAGTAGGGGTAGGACTGAAGCTTTCTTT
TRBJ1-1 once TRBV2 TRBD1 CASSSTGQGSEAFF TGTGCCAGCAGCTCCACCGGACAGGGCTCTGAAGCTTTCTTT
TRBJ1-4 - TRBV7-8 - CASSLDTREKLFF TGTGCCAGCAGCTTAGATACGCGGGAAAAACTGTTTTTT
TRBJ1-5 - TRBV2 - CASVITYGDQPQHF TGTGCCAGCGTGATCACCTACGGGGATCAGCCCCAGCATTTT
TRBJ2-2 - TRBV7-3 TRBD2 CASSPLAGVRTGELFF TGTGCCAGCAGCCCCTTAGCGGGAGTAAGGACCGGGGAGCTGTTTTTT
TRBJ1-5 - TRBV28 - CASSLLRGLSNQPQHF TGTGCCAGCAGTTTATTACGGGGACTAAGCAATCAGCCCCAGCATTTT
TRBJ2-7 - TRBV7-3 - CASSPAPHPQRSLQEQYF TGTGCCAGCAGCCCCGCACCCCACCCCCAGCGGTCCCTGCAAGAGCAGTACTTC
TRBJ2-7 - TRBV19 - CASSPRSGLGEQYF TGTGCCAGTAGTCCAAGGTCGGGGTTGGGCGAGCAGTACTTC
TRBJ2-7 - TRBV5-1 TRBD1 CASSPGTVPYEQYF TGCGCCAGCAGCCCCGGGACAGTACCCTACGAGCAGTACTTC
TRBJ2-1 - TRBV10-1 TRBD2 CASSVQRVAGGVNEQFF TGCGCCAGCAGTGTCCAGAGAGTAGCGGGAGGGGTCAATGAGCAGTTCTTC
TRBJ1-2 - TRBV18 TRBD1 CASSPAGTGASGYTF TGTGCCAGCTCACCAGCAGGGACAGGGGCTTCTGGCTACACCTTC
TRBJ2-3 - TRBV5-1 TRBD2 CASSPGRGLASDTQYF TGCGCCAGCAGCCCGGGCCGGGGACTAGCTTCCGATACGCAGTATTTT
TRBJ1-2 - TRBV7-2 - CASSLGSGYGYTF TGTGCCAGCAGCTTGGGAAGCGGCTATGGCTACACCTTC
TRBJ2-2 - TRBV7-8 - CASSLVVSAGYNTGELFF TGTGCCAGCAGCTTAGTAGTATCGGCAGGTTATAACACCGGGGAGCTGTTTTTT
TRBJ2-7 - TRBV5-1 TRBD2 CASSGQGLAGYEQYF TGCGCCAGCAGCGGTCAGGGACTAGCGGGTTACGAGCAGTACTTC
TRBJ1-2 once TRBV5-1 - CASSPIQGSNYGYTF TGCGCCAGCAGCCCCATTCAGGGGTCTAACTATGGCTACACCTTC
TRBJ1-1 - TRBV14 TRBD1 CASSPRTGLMNTEAFF TGTGCCAGCAGCCCCCGGACAGGGCTCATGAACACTGAAGCTTTCTTT
TRBJ1-1 - TRBV9 TRBD1 CASSSRGGFDTEAFF TGTGCCAGCAGCTCCAGGGGGGGGTTTGACACTGAAGCTTTCTTT
TRBJ1-2 - TRBV19 - CASKLGGPVYGYTF TGTGCCAGTAAACTGGGGGGCCCGGTTTATGGCTACACCTTC
TRBJ2-1 - TRBV9 TRBD1 CASSPLRSGTGDNEQFF TGTGCCAGCAGCCCACTACGTTCCGGGACAGGGGACAATGAGCAGTTCTTC
TRBJ2-1 - TRBV5-1 TRBD2 CASSNLAANNEQFF TGCGCCAGCAGCAACCTAGCGGCTAACAATGAGCAGTTCTTC
TRBJ2-3 - TRBV29-1 - CSVDWSTDTQYF TGCAGCGTTGATTGGAGCACAGATACGCAGTATTTT
TRBJ2-7 once TRBV7-9 - CASSLYTDSYEQYF TGTGCCAGCAGCTTATATACGGACTCCTACGAGCAGTACTTC
TRBJ2-1 once TRBV27 TRBD2 CASAGREGNSYNEQFF TGTGCCAGTGCGGGGCGGGAGGGGAACTCCTACAATGAGCAGTTCTTC
TRBJ1-2 - TRBV11-2 TRBD1 CASSGDRVSGYTF TGTGCCAGCAGCGGGGACAGGGTCTCTGGCTACACCTTC